Here is one T cell receptor beta chain with its context. These data are taken from a study of blood T cell repertoires in COVID-19. On the study more broadly: COVID-19 samples, acute and convalescent, were from the United States, Italy and Spain.

In the original workflow: Amplification of reference gene primers provided the estimated nucleated cell counts. Produced via immunoSEQ multiplex PCR; TCRdb's table is partial and in-frame only. V, J and clone size are taken as reported in that table, and D and trimming were inferred from the DNA itself. The sample holds around 260,000 clones, over 75% seen once. CDR1 and CDR2 (germline): MDHEN, SYDVKM. This CDR3 spans 14 amino acids. V shed 5 bases, J shed 2 bases, and the junction held 4 bases outside the gene matches. The chain has TRBV28 and TRBJ2-7; 9 bases are a match to TRBD2. Sequencing was done on a sample of peripheral blood. This receptor was taken from a human donor in a cohort sampled during active COVID-19. CDR3 protein: CASSRLAVTYEQYF. In DNA form, the CDR3 reads TGTGCCAGCAGTCGACTAGCGGTTACCTACGAGCAGTACTTC.